One and the same sample provided the 9 T cell receptor beta chains below, sequenced in a study of shared clonotypes between healthy human individuals. CD8 cells classed as naive were CD45RO-negative and positively selected for CCR7, excluding terminally differentiated effector memory CD45RA+ cells. The data were produced by immunoSEQ multiplex PCR, yet TCRdb's version contains in-frame clones alone and is incomplete. The sample has roughly 2,000,000 clones, around 93% seen once. Sequenced: naive CD8+ T cells from PBMCs. The receptors were sampled from a man aged 18 to 30 in good health. Some clones in this sample may be carry-over from other donors' samples.

The rearrangement links TRBV7-8 to TRBJ2-1; 11 bases are a match to TRBD2. This CDR3 spans 17 amino acids. CDR1 and CDR2 from the germline V gene are SGHVS and FQNEAQ. J gave up 7 bases and V 1 base, and 9 bases lay outside the gene matches. The CDR3 reads CASSLGGLAAFGNEQFF. The CDR3 coding sequence is TGTGCCAGCAGCTTAGGGGGACTAGCGGCTTTCGGAAATGAGCAGTTCTTC.

This chain links TRBV19 with TRBJ2-7; D is perhaps TRBD1 (6 bases). The V and J ends lost 6 bases and 6 bases respectively, with 21 bases between them. The length of the CDR3 is 15 residues. Per the germline V gene, CDR1 is LNHDA and CDR2 is SQIVND (reference sequence). The CDR3 region is CASSAVQGMGSEQYF. The DNA of the CDR3 is TGTGCCAGTAGCGCTGTACAGGGAATGGGCTCCGAGCAGTACTTC.

This sequence joins TRBV29-1 and TRBJ2-1; D is possibly TRBD1 (5 bases). Germline lookup yields CDR1 SQVTM and CDR2 ANQGSEA. This CDR3 comprises 14 residues. The V gene lost 6 bases and the J gene lost 0 bases, with 12 bases spanning the gap. The CDR3 DNA reads as TGCAGCGTGAAGGACACGCGCTCCTACAATGAGCAGTTCTTC. Amino acid sequence: CSVKDTRSYNEQFF.

This clone has just a few counts. This sample also contains other DNA sequences that code for the same CDR3. The chain links TRBV11-2 to TRBJ2-7, with unresolved D. The length of the CDR3 is 12 residues. Looked up from germline, CDR1 is SGHAT and CDR2 is FQNNGV. Between the trimmed V and J ends, which lost 1 base and 5 bases, there was a span of 6 bases. The CDR3 DNA is TGTGCCAGCAGCTTAGGTGTCCACGAGCAGTACTTC. Amino acid sequence: CASSLGVHEQYF.

A single count supports this clone. V and J are TRBV15 and TRBJ2-7, with D possibly TRBD1 on 5 matching bases. Trimming took off 1 base at V and 0 bases at J, with 10 bases between the two ends. The CDR3 has 15 residues. Germline V gene data show CDR1 as LNHNV and CDR2 as YYDKDF (reference sequence). CDR3 DNA sequence: TGTGCCACCAGCAGAGGTGACAGAAGCTCCTACGAGCAGTACTTC. Its translation: CATSRGDRSSYEQYF.

The chain couples TRBV6-1 to TRBJ2-1, with 12 bases aligning to TRBD2. The CDR3 contains 15 residues. Per the germline V gene, CDR1 is MNHNS and CDR2 is SASEGT. With 5 bases clipped from V and 2 bases from J, the junction kept 1 base outside the gene matches. The CDR3 region has the DNA TGTGCCAGCAGTTCTAGCGGGAGGGCCTACAATGAGCAGTTCTTC. Protein sequence: CASSSSGRAYNEQFF.

A remark on this clone: Additional DNA sequences in this sample encode the identical CDR3. V gene TRBV28 combines with J gene TRBJ1-1; maybe TRBD1 (5 bases). Trimming cost V 1 base and J 4 bases, with 10 bases left between them. The CDR3 totals 14 residues. The V gene's germline CDR1 is MDHEN and CDR2 SYDVKM. The CDR3 protein is CASSLFRGGTEAFF. Here the CDR3 DNA reads TGTGCCAGCAGTTTATTCCGGGGCGGCACTGAAGCTTTCTTT. The complete variable domain, with remaining parts taken from reference TRBV28 and TRBJ1-1, reads DVKVTQSSRYLVKRTGEKVFLECVQDMDHENMFWYRQDPGLGLRLIYFSYDVKMKEKGDIPEGYSVSREKKERFSLILESASTNQTSMYLCASSLFRGGTEAFFGQGTRLTVV.

The chain is built from TRBV27 and TRBJ2-1; TRBD2 matches at 10 bases. After removal of 5 bases from V and 1 base from J, the junction contained 11 bases not matched to a gene. The CDR3 is 18 amino acids. Germline loops: CDR1 MNHEY, CDR2 SMNVEV (reference sequence). The CDR3 spells CASSPLAGEISSYNEQFF. CDR3 coding DNA: TGTGCCAGCAGTCCGCTAGCGGGAGAGATTAGTTCCTACAATGAGCAGTTCTTC.

Concerning this clone itself: Other DNA sequences from this sample encode an identical CDR3 as well. The V gene is TRBV6-1, the J gene TRBJ1-3; 9 nucleotides line up with TRBD1. CDR3 length: 15 amino acids. Germline loops: CDR1 MNHNS, CDR2 SASEGT. J lost 4 bases, V lost 4 bases, and 5 bases had no gene match. The CDR3 coding sequence is TGTGCCAGCAGTGCAGACAGGGGGTCGGGAAACACCATATATTTT. This gives the protein CASSADRGSGNTIYF.